These 29 T cell receptor beta chains were sequenced from one sample in a study of blood T cell repertoires in COVID-19. TCRdb's copy holds only in-frame clones and misses some; the assay was immunoSEQ multiplex PCR. The sample lists 150,000 to 200,000 clones, more than 70% occurring once. What was sequenced was peripheral blood. Receptors were obtained from a man aged 35 to 55 with active or convalescent COVID-19.

The chain combines TRBV12-3 or TRBV12-4 with TRBJ2-7; possible D gene TRBD1, 6 bases. The CDR3 runs to 13 residues. The V and J ends lost 2 bases and 6 bases respectively, with 11 bases between them. The DNA for the CDR3 is TGTGCCAGCAGTTTAAGGGGACATGGCGAGCAGTACTTC. Encoded protein: CASSLRGHGEQYF.

The chain carries TRBV7-7 and TRBJ1-4, with TRBD1 matching over 8 bases. Germline V CDR1 and CDR2: SSHAT, FNYEAQ (reference sequence). The V segment lost 5 bases and the J segment 5 bases; nucleotides outside the gene matches: 7. The CDR3 length is 15 residues. The CDR3 sequence is CASSRTGTGNEKLFF. Here the CDR3 DNA reads TGTGCCAGCAGCCGAACCGGGACAGGCAATGAAAAACTGTTTTTT.

This chain links TRBV15 with TRBJ2-2, with D unclear. Trimming took off 2 bases at V and 1 base at J, with 8 bases between the two ends. CDR3 size: 15 residues. From germline, CDR1 is LNHNV and CDR2 YYDKDF (reference sequence). CDR3 protein: CATSRQKMNTGELFF. The CDR3 nucleotides read TGTGCCACCAGCAGACAGAAGATGAACACCGGGGAGCTGTTTTTT.

The V gene is TRBV6-6, the J gene TRBJ1-5, with D possibly TRBD1 on 6 matching bases. CDR1 is MNHNY and CDR2 is SVGAGI in the germline V gene (reference sequence). Trimming cost V 5 bases and J 11 bases, with 25 bases left between them. The CDR3 has 16 amino acids. The CDR3 sequence is CASSRGGNPQSSSQHF. In nucleotides, the CDR3 is TGTGCCAGCAGTAGGGGGGGGAACCCGCAATCAAGTTCCCAGCATTTT.

V gene TRBV25-1 combines with J gene TRBJ1-4; 9 bases match TRBD1. CDR1 MGHDK and CDR2 SYGVNS come from the germline V gene. The length of the CDR3 is 16 residues. V gave up 4 bases and J gave up 3 bases; unmatched junction bases: 6. Written as DNA, the CDR3 is TGTGCCAGCAGTGCCACAGGGGGCTGGGCTAATGAAAAACTGTTTTTT. Translation gives CASSATGGWANEKLFF.

The chain uses TRBV9 and TRBJ2-1, with D uncertain. CDR1 is SGDLS, CDR2 YYNGEE, per germline. There are 13 residues in the CDR3. The V gene lost 0 bases and the J gene lost 6 bases, with 7 bases spanning the gap. Written as DNA, the CDR3 is TGTGCCAGCAGCGTAGCGATAGCCAATGAGCAGTTCTTC. Translated, it gives CASSVAIANEQFF.

This clone was seen more than once but under ten times. This chain connects TRBV27 to TRBJ2-1; D is perhaps TRBD1 (6 bases). The length of the CDR3 is 15 residues. V shed 2 bases and J shed 7 bases, with 15 bases lying between them. CDR1 and CDR2 (germline): MNHEY, SMNVEV (reference sequence). The CDR3 nucleotides are TGTGCCAGCAGTTTACTGGACGGCGACAGGAATGAGCAGTTCTTC. It translates to CASSLLDGDRNEQFF.

The V gene is TRBV6-6, the J gene TRBJ1-2; 9 nucleotides agree with TRBD1. Trimming at V came to 3 bases and at J to 7 bases, leaving 6 bases not matched to a gene. The V gene's germline CDR1 is MNHNY and CDR2 SVGAGI (reference sequence). This CDR3 has 14 residues. Here the CDR3 DNA reads TGTGCCAGCAGTTATTACGGACAGGGGTTTGGCTACACCTTC. Residues: CASSYYGQGFGYTF.

J is TRBJ2-2 and V is TRBV5-1; D is undetermined. This CDR3 region has 14 residues. Germline values: CDR1 SGHRS, CDR2 YFSETQ. Trimming stripped 7 bases from V and 0 bases from J, with 10 bases between. The CDR3: CASQVRSNTGELFF. CDR3 in DNA: TGCGCCAGCCAGGTACGGTCGAACACCGGGGAGCTGTTTTTT.

The CDR3 DNA sequence: TGTGCCAGCACCCGAGGGGGACAGGGGGCGAGGAACACCGGGGAGCTGTTTTTT. It is translated as CASTRGGQGARNTGELFF. This chain joins TRBV7-6 and TRBJ2-2; TRBD1 matches at 12 bases. The CDR3 is made up of 18 amino acids. CDR1 is SGHVS, CDR2 FNYEAQ, per germline. J gave up 1 base and V 7 bases, and 10 bases lay outside the gene matches.

The CDR3 nucleotides are TGTGCCAGCAGCCGCGGGGACGAGCAGTACTTC. As protein: CASSRGDEQYF. This rearrangement joins TRBV6-5 to TRBJ2-7; D is perhaps TRBD2 (6 bases). V was clipped by 6 bases and J by 5 bases, with 8 bases between them. CDR1 and CDR2 from the germline V gene are MNHEY and SVGAGI. The CDR3 loop spans 11 amino acids.

The J gene is TRBJ1-2, the V gene TRBV27, with TRBD1 matching over 7 bases. Trimming cost V 6 bases and J 4 bases; bases outside gene matches: 8. The CDR3 runs 14 residues. The V gene's germline CDR1 is MNHEY and CDR2 SMNVEV (reference sequence). For the CDR3, the DNA is TGTGCCAGCAGCAATACAGGGGCTAGCTATGGCTACACCTTC. The encoded protein is CASSNTGASYGYTF.

This rearrangement joins TRBV12-5 to TRBJ1-2; TRBD1 matches at 7 bases. The CDR3 runs 16 residues. Germline loops: CDR1 LGHNT, CDR2 FRNRAP. Unmatched junction bases numbered 10, after V lost 0 bases and J lost 6 bases. The CDR3 region is CASGLVPTGALNGYTF. CDR3 DNA: TGTGCTAGTGGTTTGGTGCCCACAGGGGCCCTAAATGGCTACACCTTC.

V is TRBV19 and J is TRBJ2-3, with TRBD2 identical over 9 bases. V lost 7 bases, J lost 2 bases, and 10 bases stayed unmatched. This CDR3 contains 16 residues. Germline CDR1 is LNHDA and CDR2 is SQIVND (reference sequence). Here the CDR3 DNA reads TGTGCCAGTACCCCCGGGACTAGCAGAATCACAGATACGCAGTATTTT. It yields the protein CASTPGTSRITDTQYF.

The V and J genes are TRBV5-5 and TRBJ2-1, with a tentative D call TRBD2 (6 bases). In germline, CDR1 is SGHKS, CDR2 YYEKEE (reference sequence). This CDR3 contains 15 residues. V lost 1 base and J lost 7, with 15 bases in between. CDR3 region: CASSLPPGTVNEQFF. The CDR3 bases are TGTGCCAGCAGCTTGCCCCCCGGGACTGTTAATGAGCAGTTCTTC.

This chain joins TRBV4-1 and TRBJ2-3; 10 bases are shared with TRBD2. The CDR3 totals 15 residues. The germline CDR1 and CDR2 sequences are MGHRA and YSYEKL. V trimming: 1 base; J trimming: 5 bases; junction bases outside the gene matches: 3. The chain's CDR3 is CASSQGLAGVDTQYF. The CDR3 region has the DNA TGCGCCAGCAGCCAAGGCCTAGCGGGGGTAGATACGCAGTATTTT.

This chain joins TRBV2 and TRBJ2-1, with 10 bases that match TRBD1. The CDR3 totals 14 residues. Germline CDR1 is SNHLY and CDR2 is FYNNEI. Trimming took 10 bases from V and 6 from J; bases not matched to a gene: 9. The CDR3 DNA is TGTGCCACCGGGAGGACAGGGGGGGTCAATGAGCAGTTCTTC. This gives the protein CATGRTGGVNEQFF. The whole variable domain, filled in from reference TRBV2 and TRBJ2-1, reads EPEVTQTPSHQVTQMGQEVILRCVPISNHLYFYWYRQILGQKVEFLVSFYNNEISEKSEIFDDQFSVERPDGSNFTLKIRSTKLEDSAMYFCATGRTGGVNEQFFGPGTRLTVL.

J is TRBJ2-3 and V is TRBV6-1; TRBD1 matches 9 bases. CDR3 size: 14 residues. The trim removed 1 base at V and 4 bases at J, leaving 0 bases unmatched. Germline loops: CDR1 MNHNS, CDR2 SASEGT. The CDR3 loop reads CASSEGTGADTQYF. In nucleotides, the CDR3 is TGTGCCAGCAGTGAAGGGACAGGGGCAGATACGCAGTATTTT.

The V and J genes are TRBV19 and TRBJ2-5, with 7 positions matching TRBD1. The length of the CDR3 is 14 residues. The ends lost 6 bases at V and 2 bases at J; junction bases unmatched: 6. The germline V gene encodes CDR1 LNHDA and CDR2 SQIVND (reference sequence). The CDR3: CASRNRGSQETQYF. CDR3 bases: TGTGCCAGTAGAAACAGGGGCTCGCAAGAGACCCAGTACTTC.

This chain links TRBV19 with TRBJ1-5; 7 bases are shared with TRBD1. Germline trimming cut 3 bases from V and 2 bases from J; bases unmatched to any gene: 10. Germline V lookup: CDR1 LNHDA, CDR2 SQIVND (reference sequence). The CDR3 contains 17 residues. The CDR3 DNA reads TGTGCCAGTAGTATTTTTGGACAGGAACTTGGCAATCAGCCCCAGCATTTT. Residues: CASSIFGQELGNQPQHF.

This clone appeared a single time. V usage is TRBV6-2 or TRBV6-3 and J usage is TRBJ1-5; D unclear. Germline lookup yields CDR1 MNHEY and CDR2 SVGEGT. Trimming left V 5 bases short and J 1 base short, with 9 bases between. CDR3 length: 14 residues. CDR3 residues: CASSGQASNQPQHF. The CDR3 coding sequence is TGTGCCAGCAGTGGCCAGGCAAGCAATCAGCCCCAGCATTTT.

The V gene is TRBV10-3, the J gene TRBJ2-3; perhaps TRBD2 as D (7 bases). The CDR3 consists of 14 residues. The V gene's germline CDR1 is ENHRY and CDR2 SYGVKD. Trimming left V 8 bases short and J 11 bases short, with 23 bases between. CDR3 in amino acids: CAIVNGGLDGVQYF. The CDR3 bases are TGTGCCATCGTCAACGGGGGGCTGGACGGGGTGCAGTATTTT.

V usage is TRBV6-5 and J usage is TRBJ2-7; the D is unclear. The CDR3 covers 13 residues. Germline CDR1 reads MNHEY; CDR2 reads SVGAGI. V was trimmed by 2 bases and J by 2 bases, leaving 7 bases between them. In DNA, the CDR3 is TGTGCCAGCAGTTACGGGCAGACCTACGAGCAGTACTTC. As protein: CASSYGQTYEQYF.

The V call is TRBV6-5, the J call TRBJ1-2; D may be TRBD1 (6 bases). Germline lookup yields CDR1 MNHEY and CDR2 SVGAGI. The CDR3 length is 14 residues. V lost 2 bases to trimming and J lost 6 bases, with 13 bases between them. The CDR3 is CASSYLAGAHGYTF. The CDR3 DNA sequence: TGTGCCAGCAGTTACCTAGCAGGGGCGCATGGCTACACCTTC.

The chain joins TRBV5-1 to TRBJ2-7; tentative D call: TRBD1 (6 bases). The CDR3 has 14 residues. Trimming pared 4 bases from V and 6 bases from J, leaving 17 bases between. Germline CDR1 reads SGHRS; CDR2 reads YFSETQ. In nucleotides, the CDR3 is TGCGCCAGCAGCCCGAGTCAGGGGCTGGGCGAGCAGTACTTC. Its protein is CASSPSQGLGEQYF.

V usage is TRBV19 and J usage is TRBJ1-4; 12 bases agree with TRBD1. V lost 8 bases to trimming and J lost 10 bases; unmatched junction nucleotides: 5. Looked up from germline, CDR1 is LNHDA and CDR2 is SQIVND (reference sequence). The CDR3 runs 13 residues. The CDR3 region is CASSGQGAGKLFF. The CDR3 DNA reads TGTGCCAGTTCGGGACAGGGGGCTGGAAAACTGTTTTTT.

The chain has TRBV19 and TRBJ1-1, with 7 positions matching TRBD1. Per germline, CDR1 LNHDA and CDR2 SQIVND (reference sequence). This CDR3 is built from 14 residues. V was clipped by 5 bases and J by 0 bases; unmatched bases: 3. CDR3 sequence (DNA): TGTGCCAGTAGTCAGACAGGGATGAACACTGAAGCTTTCTTT. This gives the protein CASSQTGMNTEAFF.

This clone was observed a few times. J is TRBJ2-2 and V is TRBV29-1, with 7 bases lining up with TRBD1. Germline-derived CDR1 and CDR2 are SQVTM and ANQGSEA. CDR3 length: 13 amino acids. The V segment lost 7 bases and the J segment 4 bases; nucleotides outside the gene matches: 6. CDR3 sequence (DNA): TGCAGCGCAAGGGGGCAGGGCACCGGGGAGCTGTTTTTT. Its protein product is CSARGQGTGELFF.

Note on this clone: This specimen includes other DNA sequences encoding the same CDR3. The chain has TRBV5-1 and TRBJ1-1, with D maybe TRBD1 (6 bases). Trimming took 0 bases from V and 2 from J, leaving 8 bases between them. The CDR3 has 14 residues. Looked up from germline, CDR1 is SGHRS and CDR2 is YFSETQ. The CDR3 sequence is CASSLGQVNTEAFF. The CDR3 DNA is TGCGCCAGCAGCTTGGGACAGGTCAACACTGAAGCTTTCTTT.